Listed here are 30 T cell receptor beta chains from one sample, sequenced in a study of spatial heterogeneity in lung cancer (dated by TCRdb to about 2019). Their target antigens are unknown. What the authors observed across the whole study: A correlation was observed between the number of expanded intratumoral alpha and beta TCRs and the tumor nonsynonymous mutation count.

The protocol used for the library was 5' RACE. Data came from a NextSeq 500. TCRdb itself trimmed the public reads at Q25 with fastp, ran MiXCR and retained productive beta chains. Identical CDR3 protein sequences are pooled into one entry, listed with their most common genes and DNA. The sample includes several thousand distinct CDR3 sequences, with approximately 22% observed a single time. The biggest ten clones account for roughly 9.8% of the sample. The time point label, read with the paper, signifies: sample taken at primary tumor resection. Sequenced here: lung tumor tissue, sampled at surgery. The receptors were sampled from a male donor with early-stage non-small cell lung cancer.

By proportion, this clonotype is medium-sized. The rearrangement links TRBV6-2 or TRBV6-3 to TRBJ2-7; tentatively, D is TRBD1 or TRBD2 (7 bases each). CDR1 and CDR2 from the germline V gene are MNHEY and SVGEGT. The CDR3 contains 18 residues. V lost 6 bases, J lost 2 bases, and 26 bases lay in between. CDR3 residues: CASSTIGEGALSPYEQYF. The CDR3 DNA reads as TGTGCCAGCAGCACAATCGGGGAGGGGGCTTTGAGTCCCTACGAGCAGTACTTC.

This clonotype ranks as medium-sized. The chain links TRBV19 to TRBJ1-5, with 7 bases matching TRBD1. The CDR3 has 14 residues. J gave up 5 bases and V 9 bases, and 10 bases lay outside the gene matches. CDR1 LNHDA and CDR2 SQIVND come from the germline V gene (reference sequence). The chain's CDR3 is CASQQGVVHQPQHF. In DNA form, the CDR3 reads TGTGCCAGCCAGCAGGGGGTTGTCCATCAGCCCCAGCATTTT.

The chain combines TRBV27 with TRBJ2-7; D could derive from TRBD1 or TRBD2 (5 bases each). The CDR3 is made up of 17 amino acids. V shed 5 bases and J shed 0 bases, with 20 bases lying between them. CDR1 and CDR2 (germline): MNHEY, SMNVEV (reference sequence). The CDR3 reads CASSRRPPGPSSYEQYF. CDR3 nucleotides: TGTGCCAGCAGTCGCCGCCCCCCGGGACCCAGCTCCTACGAGCAGTACTTC.

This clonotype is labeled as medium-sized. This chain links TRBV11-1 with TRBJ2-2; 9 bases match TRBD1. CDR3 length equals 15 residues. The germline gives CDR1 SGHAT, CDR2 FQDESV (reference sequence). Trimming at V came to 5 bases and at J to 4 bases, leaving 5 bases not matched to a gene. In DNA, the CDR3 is TGTGCCAGCAGCAAGGGACAGGGCTTCACCGGGGAGCTGTTTTTT. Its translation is CASSKGQGFTGELFF.

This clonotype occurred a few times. CDR3 DNA: TGTGCCACCTCCCAGGACAGGGGCTACACCGGGGAGCTGTTTTTT. It is translated as CATSQDRGYTGELFF. The rearrangement links TRBV25-1 to TRBJ2-2, with 9 bases identical to TRBD1. The V and J ends lost 10 bases and 3 bases, in that order; junction bases with no gene match: 9. CDR3 length: 15 residues. In germline, CDR1 is MGHDK, CDR2 SYGVNS.

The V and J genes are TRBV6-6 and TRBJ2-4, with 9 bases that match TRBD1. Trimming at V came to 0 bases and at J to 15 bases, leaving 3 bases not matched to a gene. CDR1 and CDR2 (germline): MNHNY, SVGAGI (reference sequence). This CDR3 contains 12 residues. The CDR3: CASSYSGQGLYF. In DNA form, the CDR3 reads TGTGCCAGCAGTTACTCAGGACAGGGGCTGTACTTC.

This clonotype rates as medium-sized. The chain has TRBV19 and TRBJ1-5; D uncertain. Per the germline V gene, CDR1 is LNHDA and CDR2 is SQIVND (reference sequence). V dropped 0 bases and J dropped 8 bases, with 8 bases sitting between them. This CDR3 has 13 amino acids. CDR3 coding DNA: TGTGCCAGTAGTATAGACCCTTGGGAGCCCCAGCATTTT. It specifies CASSIDPWEPQHF.

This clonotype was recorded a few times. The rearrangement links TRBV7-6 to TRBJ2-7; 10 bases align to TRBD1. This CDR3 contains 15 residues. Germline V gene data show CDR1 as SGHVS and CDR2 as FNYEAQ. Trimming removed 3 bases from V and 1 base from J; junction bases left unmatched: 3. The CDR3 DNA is TGTGCCAGCAGCTTCGGGACAGGGGTGTCCTACGAGCAGTACTTC. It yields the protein CASSFGTGVSYEQYF.

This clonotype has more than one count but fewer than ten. In nucleotides, the CDR3 is TGCAGTGCTAGACTCAGTAACTATGGCTACACCTTC. Translated, it gives CSARLSNYGYTF. The chain recombines TRBV20-1 with TRBJ1-2; D not certain. The CDR3 consists of 12 residues. The ends were cut back, 2 bases at V and 1 base at J, with 5 bases in the middle. Germline V gives CDR1 DFQATT, CDR2 SNEGSKA (reference sequence).

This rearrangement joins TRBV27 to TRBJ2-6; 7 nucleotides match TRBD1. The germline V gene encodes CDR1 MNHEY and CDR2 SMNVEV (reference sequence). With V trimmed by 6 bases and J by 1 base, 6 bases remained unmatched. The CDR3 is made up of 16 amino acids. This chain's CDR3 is CASRTGDSSGANVLTF. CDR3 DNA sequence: TGTGCCAGCAGAACAGGGGATTCTTCTGGGGCCAACGTCCTGACTTTC.

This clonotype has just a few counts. In nucleotides, the CDR3 is TGTGCCAGCAGTTGGTGGACTAGCGGGAGATCTGAGGAGACCCAGTACTTC. This encodes CASSWWTSGRSEETQYF. The J gene is TRBJ2-5, the V gene TRBV6-5, with 13 bases fitting TRBD2. The CDR3 totals 17 residues. V lost 4 bases to trimming and J lost 5 bases; unmatched junction nucleotides: 10. Germline V CDR1 and CDR2: MNHEY, SVGAGI.

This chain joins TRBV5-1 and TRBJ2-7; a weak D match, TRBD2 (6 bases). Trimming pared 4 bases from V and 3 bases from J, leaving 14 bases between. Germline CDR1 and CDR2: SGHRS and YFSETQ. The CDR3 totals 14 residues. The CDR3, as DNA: TGCGCCAGCAGCCCTCAGGGAGGACTCTACGAGCAGTACTTC. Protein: CASSPQGGLYEQYF.

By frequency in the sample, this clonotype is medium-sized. CDR3 protein: CASSLGWGQPQHF. The CDR3 nucleotides read TGTGCCAGCAGCTTAGGTTGGGGACAGCCCCAGCATTTT. The chain is built from TRBV7-7 and TRBJ1-5; D is unclear. The V gene lost 1 base and the J gene lost 7 bases, with 8 bases spanning the gap. Germline V gives CDR1 SSHAT, CDR2 FNYEAQ (reference sequence). The CDR3 has 13 amino acids.

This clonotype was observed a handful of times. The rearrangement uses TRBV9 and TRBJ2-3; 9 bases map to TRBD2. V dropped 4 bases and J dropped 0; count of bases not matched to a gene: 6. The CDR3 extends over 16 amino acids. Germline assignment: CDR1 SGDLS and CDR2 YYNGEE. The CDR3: CASSQRLAVSTDTQYF. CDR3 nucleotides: TGTGCCAGCAGCCAGCGACTAGCGGTTAGCACAGATACGCAGTATTTT.

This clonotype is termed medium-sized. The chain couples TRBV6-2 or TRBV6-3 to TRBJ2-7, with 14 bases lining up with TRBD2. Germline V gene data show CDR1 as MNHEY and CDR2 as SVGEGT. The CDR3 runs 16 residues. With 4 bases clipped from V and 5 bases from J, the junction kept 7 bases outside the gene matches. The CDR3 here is CASSSRLAGGPNEQYF. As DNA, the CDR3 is TGTGCCAGCAGTTCACGACTAGCGGGAGGGCCGAACGAGCAGTACTTC.

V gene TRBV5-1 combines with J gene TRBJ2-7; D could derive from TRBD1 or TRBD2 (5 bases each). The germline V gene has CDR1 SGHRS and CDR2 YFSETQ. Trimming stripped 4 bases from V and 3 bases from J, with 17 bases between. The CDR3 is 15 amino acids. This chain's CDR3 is CASSLRRDALYEQYF. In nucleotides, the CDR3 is TGCGCCAGCAGCCTCCGCCGGGACGCACTCTACGAGCAGTACTTC.

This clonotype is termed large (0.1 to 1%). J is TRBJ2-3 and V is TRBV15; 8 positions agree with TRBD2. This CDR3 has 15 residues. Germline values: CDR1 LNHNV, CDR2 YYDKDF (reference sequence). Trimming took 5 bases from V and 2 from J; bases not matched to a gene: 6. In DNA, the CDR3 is TGTGCCACCAGCTTCGGACTAGCCATCACAGATACGCAGTATTTT. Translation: CATSFGLAITDTQYF.

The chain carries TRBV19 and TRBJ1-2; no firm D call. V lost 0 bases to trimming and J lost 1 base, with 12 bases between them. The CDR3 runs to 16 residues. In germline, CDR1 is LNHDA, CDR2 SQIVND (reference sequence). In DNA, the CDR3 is TGTGCCAGTAGTATAGATCTCCCCGCGGTTAACTATGGCTACACCTTC. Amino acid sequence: CASSIDLPAVNYGYTF.

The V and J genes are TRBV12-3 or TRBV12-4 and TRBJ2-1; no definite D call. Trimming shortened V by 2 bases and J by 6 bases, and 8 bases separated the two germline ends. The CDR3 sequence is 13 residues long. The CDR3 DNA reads TGTGCCAGCAGTTTACGGCGGATCAATGAGCAGTTCTTC. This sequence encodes CASSLRRINEQFF.

DNA of the CDR3: TGTGCCAGCAGCTTACTATGGGGAAACACCATATATTTT. Amino acid sequence: CASSLLWGNTIYF. This sequence joins TRBV11-2 and TRBJ1-3; D call uncertain. Deletions cut 2 bases from V and 4 bases from J, with 6 bases between. Per germline, CDR1 SGHAT and CDR2 FQNNGV. The CDR3 runs to 13 residues. Combining the CDR3 with reference TRBV11-2 and TRBJ1-3 gives the whole variable domain EAGVAQSPRYKIIEKRQSVAFWCNPISGHATLYWYQQILGQGPKLLIQFQNNGVVDDSQLPKDRFSAERLKGVDSTLKIQPAKLEDSAVYLCASSLLWGNTIYFGEGSWLTVV.

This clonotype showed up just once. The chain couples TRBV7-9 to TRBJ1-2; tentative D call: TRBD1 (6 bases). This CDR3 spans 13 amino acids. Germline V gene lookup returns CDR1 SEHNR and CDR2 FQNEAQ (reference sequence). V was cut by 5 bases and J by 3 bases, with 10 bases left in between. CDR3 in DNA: TGTGCCAGCAGCCAGGGGAGTTACTATGGCTACACCTTC. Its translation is CASSQGSYYGYTF.

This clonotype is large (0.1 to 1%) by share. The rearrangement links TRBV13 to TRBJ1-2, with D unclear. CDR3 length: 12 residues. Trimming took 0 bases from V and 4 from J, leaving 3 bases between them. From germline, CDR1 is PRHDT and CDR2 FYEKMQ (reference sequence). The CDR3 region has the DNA TGTGCCAGCAGCTTAGGCAGCTATGGCTACACCTTC. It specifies CASSLGSYGYTF.

CDR3 loop: CASSLQGAVSTEAFF. The CDR3, as DNA: TGTGCCAGCAGCTTGCAGGGGGCGGTATCCACTGAAGCTTTCTTT. The chain has TRBV5-5 and TRBJ1-1; 8 positions agree with TRBD1. With V trimmed by 1 base and J by 4 bases, 6 bases remained unmatched. Germline V gives CDR1 SGHKS, CDR2 YYEKEE (reference sequence). The CDR3 runs 15 residues. Complete variable domain (other parts from reference TRBV5-5 and TRBJ1-1): DAGVTQSPTHLIKTRGQQVTLRCSPISGHKSVSWYQQVLGQGPQFIFQYYEKEERGRGNFPDRFSARQFPNYSSELNVNALLLGDSALYLCASSLQGAVSTEAFFGQGTRLTVV.

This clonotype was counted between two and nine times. This CDR3 is CASSLTGYYGYTF. The CDR3 bases are TGTGCCAGCAGCTTGACAGGCTACTATGGCTACACCTTC. The chain has TRBV5-6 and TRBJ1-2, with D perhaps matching TRBD1 (5 bases). This CDR3 is 13 amino acids long. V dropped 1 base and J dropped 3 bases, with 7 bases sitting between them. Germline V gene sequence: CDR1 SGHDT, CDR2 YYEEEE.

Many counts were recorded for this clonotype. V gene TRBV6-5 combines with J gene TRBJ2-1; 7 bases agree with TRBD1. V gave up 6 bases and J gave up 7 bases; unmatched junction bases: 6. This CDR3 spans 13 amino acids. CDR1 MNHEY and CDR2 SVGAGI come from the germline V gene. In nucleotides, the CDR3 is TGTGCCAGCAGGAGGAACAGGGGAAATGAGCAGTTCTTC. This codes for CASRRNRGNEQFF.

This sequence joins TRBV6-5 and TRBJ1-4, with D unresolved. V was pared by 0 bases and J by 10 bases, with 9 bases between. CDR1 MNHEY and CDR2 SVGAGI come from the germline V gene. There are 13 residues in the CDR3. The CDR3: CASSYSLTGKLFF. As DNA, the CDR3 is TGTGCCAGCAGTTACTCCCTAACGGGAAAACTGTTTTTT.

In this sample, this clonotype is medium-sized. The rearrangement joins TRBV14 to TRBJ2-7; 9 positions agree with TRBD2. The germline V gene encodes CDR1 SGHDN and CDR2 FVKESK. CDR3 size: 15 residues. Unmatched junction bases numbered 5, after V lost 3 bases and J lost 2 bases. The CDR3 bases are TGTGCCAGCAGCCAGTTTGGCGGGAGGGCCTACGAGCAGTACTTC. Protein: CASSQFGGRAYEQYF.

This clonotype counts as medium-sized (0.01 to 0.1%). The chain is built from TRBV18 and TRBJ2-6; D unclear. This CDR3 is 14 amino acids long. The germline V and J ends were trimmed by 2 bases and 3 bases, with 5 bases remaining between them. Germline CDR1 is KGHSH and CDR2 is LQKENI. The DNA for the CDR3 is TGTGCCAGCTCACCAGGGGATGGGGCCAACGTCCTGACTTTC. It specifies CASSPGDGANVLTF.

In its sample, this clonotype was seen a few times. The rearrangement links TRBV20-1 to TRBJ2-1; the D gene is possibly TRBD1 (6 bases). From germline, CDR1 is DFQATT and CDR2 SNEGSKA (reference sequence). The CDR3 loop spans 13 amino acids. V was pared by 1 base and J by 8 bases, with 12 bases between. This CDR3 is CSARGPGAYEQFF. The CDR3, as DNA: TGCAGTGCTAGAGGTCCAGGGGCATATGAGCAGTTCTTC.

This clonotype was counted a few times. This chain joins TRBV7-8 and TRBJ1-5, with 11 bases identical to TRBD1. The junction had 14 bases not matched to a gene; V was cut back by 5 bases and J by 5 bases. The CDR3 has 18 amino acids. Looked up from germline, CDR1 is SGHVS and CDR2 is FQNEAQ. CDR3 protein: CASSNTGTGGPRDQPQHF. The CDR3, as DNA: TGTGCCAGCAGCAATACGGGGACAGGGGGTCCGAGGGATCAGCCCCAGCATTTT.